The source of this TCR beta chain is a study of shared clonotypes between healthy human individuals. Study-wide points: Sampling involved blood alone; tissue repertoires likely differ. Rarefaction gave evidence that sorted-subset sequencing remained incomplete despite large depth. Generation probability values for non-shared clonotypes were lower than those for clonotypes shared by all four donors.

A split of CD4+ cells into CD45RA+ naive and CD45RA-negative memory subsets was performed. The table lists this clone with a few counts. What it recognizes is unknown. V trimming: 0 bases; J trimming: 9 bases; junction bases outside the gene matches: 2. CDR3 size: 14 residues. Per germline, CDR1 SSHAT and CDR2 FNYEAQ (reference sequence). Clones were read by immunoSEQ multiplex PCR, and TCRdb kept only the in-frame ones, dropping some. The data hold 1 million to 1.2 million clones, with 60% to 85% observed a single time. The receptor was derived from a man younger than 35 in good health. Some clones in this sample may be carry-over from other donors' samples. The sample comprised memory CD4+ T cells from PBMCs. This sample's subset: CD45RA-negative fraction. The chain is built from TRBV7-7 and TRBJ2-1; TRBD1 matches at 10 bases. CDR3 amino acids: CASSLAGQGTEQFF. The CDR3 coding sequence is TGTGCCAGCAGCTTAGCGGGACAGGGGACTGAGCAGTTCTTC.